The T cell receptor beta chain described here comes from a study of PD-1 blockade in mismatch repair-deficient tumors. Overall study context: Patients had fewer than 15 mismatch repair-deficient cancer types and were previously treated and progressing. Overall study results and limits: Rapid post-treatment expansion, then contraction, generally preceding radiologic response, marked tumor-resident clones.

A remark on this clone: Its antigen is unidentified.

The CDR3 runs 16 residues. V shed 2 bases, J shed 2 bases, and the junction held 8 bases outside the gene matches. In germline, CDR1 is ENHRY, CDR2 SYGVKD. Using immunoSEQ multiplex PCR, the repertoire was profiled, and TCRdb retains in-frame clones only, with some absent. The sample lists some 51,000 clones; about 84% were seen once. This sequence joins TRBV10-3 and TRBJ2-7; the match to TRBD2 covers 8 bases. Sequenced here: peripheral blood, sampled 20 weeks after starting pembrolizumab. This receptor was identified in an adult with mismatch repair-deficient cancer. CDR3 protein: CAISESIRLATYEQYF. The CDR3 bases are TGTGCCATCAGTGAGAGTATTAGACTAGCGACCTACGAGCAGTACTTC.